Shown below are 13 T cell receptor beta chains from a single sample sequenced in a study of shared clonotypes between healthy human individuals. Terminally differentiated effector memory CD45RA+ cells were left out of the naive CD8 fraction, which was CD45RO-negative and positively selected for CCR7. This table comes from immunoSEQ multiplex PCR, and its TCRdb copy is limited to in-frame clones, with some not included. The sample shows about 2,100,000 clones, roughly 91% of them seen only once. The sequenced sample consisted of naive CD8+ T cells from PBMCs. All receptors derive from a man between 18 and 29 years old in good health. Some clones in this sample may be carry-over from other donors' samples.

The chain links TRBV28 to TRBJ2-1, with a tentative D call TRBD2 (6 bases). The V gene's germline CDR1 is MDHEN and CDR2 SYDVKM. V lost 5 bases and J lost 6, with 35 bases in between. The CDR3 is 21 amino acids. The CDR3 is CASSGILLGFVGGAAGNEQFF. The CDR3 region has the DNA TGTGCCAGCAGTGGGATCCTGTTGGGTTTTGTTGGTGGCGCAGCGGGCAATGAGCAGTTCTTC.

The chain is built from TRBV13 and TRBJ2-7; possible D gene TRBD2, 6 bases. Trimming cost V 0 bases and J 6 bases, with 15 bases left between them. This CDR3 is 15 amino acids long. From germline, CDR1 is PRHDT and CDR2 FYEKMQ (reference sequence). CDR3 region: CASSLGPGAPTEQYF. CDR3 bases: TGTGCCAGCAGCTTAGGTCCGGGAGCCCCAACCGAGCAGTACTTC. Using reference TRBV13 and TRBJ2-7 for the parts outside the CDR3, the full variable domain is AAGVIQSPRHLIKEKRETATLKCYPIPRHDTVYWYQQGPGQDPQFLISFYEKMQSDKGSIPDRFSAQQFSDYHSELNMSSLELGDSALYFCASSLGPGAPTEQYFGPGTRLTVT.

This clone was observed once. The chain recombines TRBV9 with TRBJ2-7, with TRBD2 as a possible D gene (5 bases). The V end lost 0 bases, the J end lost 5 bases, and 9 bases lay between the germline ends. Germline V gene data show CDR1 as SGDLS and CDR2 as YYNGEE. The CDR3 extends over 13 amino acids. Here the CDR3 DNA reads TGTGCCAGCAGCGTAGATTCCGGGGACGAGCAGTACTTC. Residues: CASSVDSGDEQYF.

The chain is built from TRBV2 and TRBJ2-6, with D possibly being TRBD2 (5 bases). Trimming took off 6 bases at V and 0 bases at J, with 9 bases between the two ends. The CDR3 is made up of 15 amino acids. In germline, CDR1 is SNHLY, CDR2 FYNNEI. The CDR3 coding sequence is TGTGCCAGCAGGAGACGGGGCTCTGGGGCCAACGTCCTGACTTTC. This encodes CASRRRGSGANVLTF.

The chain couples TRBV14 to TRBJ2-1; D is unresolved. This CDR3 region has 17 residues. Looked up from germline, CDR1 is SGHDN and CDR2 is FVKESK. Trimming left V 0 bases short and J 4 bases short, with 16 bases between. The CDR3 spells CASSQDSARYSYNEQFF. The CDR3 DNA follows: TGTGCCAGCAGCCAAGATTCAGCGCGTTACTCTTACAATGAGCAGTTCTTC.

The rearrangement uses TRBV5-6 and TRBJ1-2, with a weak D call TRBD1 (5 bases). Trimming left V 0 bases short and J 14 bases short, with 14 bases between. Germline V CDR1 and CDR2: SGHDT, YYEEEE. This CDR3 spans 12 amino acids. As DNA, the CDR3 is TGTGCCAGCAGCTTGGGGCGGGGCAACTATACCTTC. As protein: CASSLGRGNYTF.

The rearrangement links TRBV2 to TRBJ2-1; 7 bases map to TRBD1. CDR1 is SNHLY, CDR2 FYNNEI, per germline. The length of the CDR3 is 15 residues. The trim removed 11 bases at V and 2 bases at J, leaving 12 bases unmatched. CDR3 coding DNA: TGTGCCCGCCAGTCCTCGGGACAGCCCTACAATGAGCAGTTCTTC. Its translation: CARQSSGQPYNEQFF.

CDR3 protein: CASKPGQGAEQYF. CDR3 nucleotide sequence: TGCGCCAGCAAACCGGGACAGGGCGCCGAGCAGTACTTC. The chain is built from TRBV5-1 and TRBJ2-7; 9 positions agree with TRBD1. This CDR3 spans 13 amino acids. Germline trimming cut 6 bases from V and 6 bases from J; bases unmatched to any gene: 7. CDR1 is SGHRS and CDR2 is YFSETQ in the germline V gene.

The V and J genes are TRBV5-4 and TRBJ2-7; D unclear. Germline V gives CDR1 SGHNT, CDR2 YYREEE (reference sequence). With 0 bases removed from V and 0 bases from J, the gap between germline ends came to 4 bases. CDR3 length: 13 residues. The CDR3: CASSLASSYEQYF. DNA of the CDR3: TGTGCCAGCAGCTTGGCCAGCTCCTACGAGCAGTACTTC.

This chain connects TRBV28 to TRBJ2-7; D is perhaps TRBD1 or TRBD2 (5 bases each). The V gene's germline CDR1 is MDHEN and CDR2 SYDVKM. With 2 bases removed from V and 4 bases from J, the gap between germline ends came to 15 bases. The CDR3 consists of 15 residues. As DNA, the CDR3 is TGTGCCAGCAGTTTAGGGTGGGGGTTTGGTTACGAGCAGTACTTC. Protein sequence: CASSLGWGFGYEQYF.

The chain links TRBV7-7 to TRBJ2-3, with 8 bases that match TRBD1. The V segment lost 5 bases and the J segment 2 bases; nucleotides outside the gene matches: 9. CDR3 length: 16 amino acids. Germline CDR1 is SSHAT and CDR2 is FNYEAQ (reference sequence). The CDR3 protein is CASSPRQGSPTDTQYF. The CDR3 nucleotides read TGTGCCAGCAGCCCCCGACAGGGGTCCCCCACAGATACGCAGTATTTT.

J is TRBJ1-1 and V is TRBV19, with 8 bases aligning to TRBD1. The CDR3 runs 14 residues. Germline loops: CDR1 LNHDA, CDR2 SQIVND (reference sequence). After removal of 7 bases from V and 3 bases from J, the junction contained 7 bases not matched to a gene. CDR3 sequence: CASTLGTGYTEAFF. CDR3 in DNA: TGTGCCAGTACCCTGGGGACAGGCTACACTGAAGCTTTCTTT.

To note about this clone: The same CDR3 arises from other DNA sequences in this sample as well. V usage is TRBV6-5 and J usage is TRBJ1-1, with TRBD1 as a possible D gene (5 bases). The CDR3 length is 16 residues. The germline V gene encodes CDR1 MNHEY and CDR2 SVGAGI. The V gene lost 0 bases and the J gene lost 0 bases, with 11 bases spanning the gap. CDR3 sequence (DNA): TGTGCCAGCAGTTACTCGATTCAGGGCCTGAACACTGAAGCTTTCTTT. Encoded protein: CASSYSIQGLNTEAFF.